Shown below are 17 T cell receptor beta chains from a single sample sequenced in a study of post-analysis software for immune sequencing data. Study conclusions and caveats: Five or six TRBV segments appeared more often in patients than in controls, and TRBV5-6, TRBV5-1 and TRBV20-1 were among these.

Prepared TCR beta cDNA libraries contained unique molecular identifiers. Via MiXCR, TCRdb re-called the PCR reads, giving one row per CDR3 protein. The sample lists about 820,000 distinct CDR3 sequences, about 57% occurring once. The antigens for these receptors are not known. What was sequenced was blood. Source of these receptors: a girl aged 5-17 years with multiple sclerosis.

J is TRBJ2-5 and V is TRBV15; 7 nucleotides align to TRBD2. The V gene's germline CDR1 is LNHNV and CDR2 YYDKDF (reference sequence). The length of the CDR3 is 15 residues. Unmatched junction bases numbered 6, after V lost 1 base and J lost 4 bases. The CDR3 loop reads CATSRASGGRETQYF. CDR3 DNA: TGTGCCACCAGCAGAGCTTCCGGGGGGAGAGAGACCCAGTACTTC.

This rearrangement joins TRBV7-2 to TRBJ2-3, with D hard to call. V shed 11 bases and J shed 0 bases, with 12 bases lying between them. The CDR3 totals 13 residues. Per germline, CDR1 SGHTA and CDR2 FQGNSA. The CDR3 region has the DNA TGTGCCGCCTTAGAGCGTAGCACAGATACGCAGTATTTT. As protein: CAALERSTDTQYF.

This clonotype was counted between two and nine times. V gene TRBV10-3 combines with J gene TRBJ2-1; D gene unclear. Germline V CDR1 and CDR2: ENHRY, SYGVKD. Trimming cost V 0 bases and J 3 bases, with 12 bases left between them. The CDR3 extends over 16 amino acids. CDR3 protein: CAISESFRSIYNEQFF. The DNA of the CDR3 is TGTGCCATCAGTGAGTCTTTCAGGAGTATCTACAATGAGCAGTTCTTC.

This clonotype has only a few counts. This rearrangement joins TRBV3-1 to TRBJ2-5; 9 bases are a match to TRBD2. Germline V lookup: CDR1 LGHDT, CDR2 YNNKEL (reference sequence). Trimming at V came to 7 bases and at J to 4 bases, leaving 19 bases not matched to a gene. The length of the CDR3 is 18 residues. CDR3 bases: TGTGCCAGCACCAAGGGGGGGACTAGCCGGTTTTTTCGAGAGACCCAGTACTTC. Residues: CASTKGGTSRFFRETQYF.

This clonotype has more than one count but fewer than ten. The rearrangement joins TRBV6-6 to TRBJ1-1, with a weak D call TRBD1 (6 bases). The CDR3 runs to 17 residues. Germline V lookup: CDR1 MNHNY, CDR2 SVGAGI (reference sequence). V lost 4 bases and J 0 bases, leaving 18 bases between the germline ends. CDR3 residues: CASSFPGQSTMNTEAFF. The CDR3 region has the DNA TGTGCCAGCAGTTTCCCCGGACAGTCAACTATGAACACTGAAGCTTTCTTT.

The rearrangement uses TRBV9 and TRBJ2-5; the D gene is possibly TRBD2 (6 bases). Trimming took 0 bases from V and 5 from J, leaving 14 bases between them. This CDR3 region has 15 residues. The V gene's germline CDR1 is SGDLS and CDR2 YYNGEE. The CDR3, as DNA: TGTGCCAGCAGCGTAGTCCCGGGAGTAGGGGAGACCCAGTACTTC. It codes for CASSVVPGVGETQYF. Drawing the rest from reference TRBV9 and TRBJ2-5, the complete variable domain is DSGVTQTPKHLITATGQRVTLRCSPRSGDLSVYWYQQSLDQGLQFLIQYYNGEERAKGNILERFSAQQFPDLHSELNLSSLELGDSALYFCASSVVPGVGETQYFGPGTRLLVL.

The chain couples TRBV7-3 to TRBJ2-1, with 10 bases matching TRBD2. The junction had 13 bases not matched to a gene; V was cut back by 5 bases and J by 15 bases. Germline values: CDR1 SGHTA, CDR2 FQGTGA. This CDR3 region has 14 residues. The CDR3 DNA follows: TGTGCCAGCAGCCCGACGGCTAGCGGGAGTTATTCGTTCTTC. Its protein product is CASSPTASGSYSFF.

The chain recombines TRBV12-3 or TRBV12-4 with TRBJ1-1, with TRBD1 matching over 10 bases. The V and J ends lost 3 bases and 0 bases, in that order; junction bases with no gene match: 4. There are 16 residues in the CDR3. The CDR3, as DNA: TGTGCCAGCAGTTTTGGGACAGGGGTGGTGAACACTGAAGCTTTCTTT. Its protein is CASSFGTGVVNTEAFF.

This clonotype was picked up a small number of times. The chain joins TRBV28 to TRBJ2-6; D is possibly TRBD1 (6 bases). The V gene lost 5 bases and the J gene lost 3 bases, with 11 bases spanning the gap. The length of the CDR3 is 15 residues. The V gene's germline CDR1 is MDHEN and CDR2 SYDVKM. CDR3 sequence: CASSTGFVGANVLTF. CDR3 coding DNA: TGTGCCAGCAGTACAGGGTTTGTTGGGGCCAACGTCCTGACTTTC.

V usage is TRBV2 and J usage is TRBJ2-1; TRBD2 matches 7 bases. The ends lost 11 bases at V and 0 bases at J; junction bases unmatched: 7. Germline CDR1 SNHLY, CDR2 FYNNEI. The CDR3 has 14 residues. The CDR3 spells CALAGSRSYNEQFF. The CDR3 coding sequence is TGTGCCTTAGCGGGCAGCCGCTCCTACAATGAGCAGTTCTTC.

This chain uses TRBV2 with TRBJ2-3; D unclear. V lost 3 bases to trimming and J lost 3 bases, with 16 bases between them. The CDR3 runs 16 residues. Germline assignment: CDR1 SNHLY and CDR2 FYNNEI. The DNA of the CDR3 is TGTGCCAGCAGTGACTCTTTGTGGGCACCAACAGATACGCAGTATTTT. It codes for CASSDSLWAPTDTQYF.

The chain carries TRBV7-8 and TRBJ2-5; 9 nucleotides line up with TRBD2. Near its end, the DNA agrees better with TRBJ2-7, so the J call may be wrong. CDR3 length equals 13 residues. Germline V gene sequence: CDR1 SGHVS, CDR2 FQNEAQ. The CDR3 DNA reads TGTGCCAGCAGGAGGCTAGCGGGGTACGAGCAGTACTTC. It codes for CASRRLAGYEQYF.

The rearrangement joins TRBV7-2 to TRBJ2-2, with no clear D. The ends were cut back, 6 bases at V and 1 base at J, with 9 bases in the middle. The germline gives CDR1 SGHTA, CDR2 FQGNSA. The CDR3 covers 14 residues. CDR3 sequence (DNA): TGTGCCAGCAGGAGGACGGTGAACACCGGGGAGCTGTTTTTT. It codes for CASRRTVNTGELFF.

The chain joins TRBV6-5 to TRBJ2-3; D remains unclear. The CDR3 has 11 amino acids. Trimming took 8 bases from V and 7 from J, leaving 10 bases between them. The germline gives CDR1 MNHEY, CDR2 SVGAGI. The CDR3 sequence: CASFKSYTQYF. The CDR3 DNA reads as TGTGCCAGCTTCAAATCCTATACGCAGTATTTT.

This chain connects TRBV6-5 to TRBJ2-3, with 11 bases fitting TRBD2. The J segment lost 11 bases and the V segment lost 5 bases, leaving 15 bases of the junction unmatched. The CDR3 extends over 16 amino acids. The germline V gene encodes CDR1 MNHEY and CDR2 SVGAGI. CDR3 nucleotide sequence: TGTGCCAGCAGTCCCCTAGCGGGGGGCCCTCTTTCCGGGCAGTATTTT. Translating gives CASSPLAGGPLSGQYF.

This clonotype was picked up a small number of times. CDR3 DNA sequence: TGCGCCAGCAGCTTCCGACAGATGAACACTGAAGCTTTCTTT. This translates into CASSFRQMNTEAFF. The chain is built from TRBV5-1 and TRBJ1-1; D might be TRBD1 (5 bases). V was pared by 2 bases and J by 0 bases, with 8 bases between. Germline V gene sequence: CDR1 SGHRS, CDR2 YFSETQ. The CDR3 covers 14 residues.

The chain is built from TRBV14 and TRBJ1-2; D may be TRBD1 (6 bases). The germline gives CDR1 SGHDN, CDR2 FVKESK. Trimming removed 10 bases from V and 2 bases from J, with 14 bases in between. The CDR3 totals 13 residues. The CDR3 loop reads CATGAGANYGYTF. DNA of the CDR3: TGTGCCACCGGCGCGGGGGCCAACTATGGCTACACCTTC.